This T cell receptor (beta chain) was recorded in a study of shared clonotypes between healthy human individuals. Study-level findings and limits: Lower generation probabilities were found for non-shared clonotypes than for those shared by all four donors. The genetic and exposure-history diversity represented was limited by few donors.

Concerning this clone itself: Its antigen is unidentified.

Trimming took 0 bases from V and 6 from J, leaving 9 bases between them. The CDR3 contains 12 residues. Looked up from germline, CDR1 is GTSNPN and CDR2 is SVGIG (reference sequence). Sequencing was at deep level. TCRdb's copy holds only in-frame clones and misses some; the assay was immunoSEQ multiplex PCR. This sample has approximately 810,000 clones; around 93% occur once, and the top ten carry about 25%. Naive CD8 cells were CD45RO-negative, positively selected for CCR7, excluding terminally differentiated effector memory CD45RA+ cells. All participating donors were Caucasian adults from Nashville, Tennessee.

Sample: naive CD8+ T cells sorted from blood. This TCR came from a man aged 30 to 39 in good health. This chain connects TRBV30 to TRBJ2-7; D not resolved. CDR3 protein: CAWSVGRAEQYF. The CDR3 DNA is TGTGCCTGGAGTGTTGGTAGGGCCGAGCAGTACTTC.